This entry is about one T cell receptor (beta chain). Using constant-segment primers, 5'RACE produced TCR alpha and TCR beta cDNA libraries carrying sample barcodes and UMIs. TCRdb reanalysed the 5' RACE reads using MiXCR and keeps one entry per CDR3 protein. The table has about 150,000 distinct CDR3 sequences, around a third seen once. This entry comes from a study of T-cell memory formation after mild COVID-19. Sequencing was done on a sample of PBMCs or a T cell subset sorted from them (not recorded which). The receptor comes from an adult woman who had mild COVID-19 (a few samples of this study predate the infection). Cell type and time point are not known.

The CDR3 protein is CASTKGLAGVRYEQYF. The CDR3, as DNA: TGTGCCAGCACTAAGGGACTAGCGGGAGTTCGCTACGAGCAGTACTTC. The J gene is TRBJ2-7, the V gene TRBV6-5; 14 bases agree with TRBD2. The CDR3 sequence is 16 residues long. Per germline, CDR1 MNHEY and CDR2 SVGAGI. Trimming removed 7 bases from V and 3 bases from J; junction bases left unmatched: 8.